What follows are 25 T cell receptor beta chains derived from one specimen sequenced in a study of blood T cell repertoires in COVID-19. The method was immunoSEQ multiplex PCR; TCRdb's version includes in-frame clones alone and lacks a portion of them. In the table there are roughly 250,000 clones, 80% to 90% of which are singletons. The sample taken for sequencing was PBMCs or T cells enriched from blood (not recorded which). These TCRs come from a woman aged 50 to 60 who had recovered from COVID-19.

This chain connects TRBV6-5 to TRBJ2-7; a possible D gene is TRBD1 (5 bases). Germline values: CDR1 MNHEY, CDR2 SVGAGI. The CDR3 spans 15 residues. Trimming cost V 6 bases and J 3 bases, with 18 bases left between them. CDR3 residues: CASRNRTRHYYEQYF. CDR3 sequence (DNA): TGTGCCAGCAGAAACAGGACACGTCATTACTACGAGCAGTACTTC.

J is TRBJ2-7 and V is TRBV6-5; possibly TRBD2 for D (6 bases). CDR3 size: 13 residues. The germline gives CDR1 MNHEY, CDR2 SVGAGI. The V end was cut by 7 bases, the J end by 5 bases, with 15 bases between. In nucleotides, the CDR3 is TGTGCCAGCACTCCTGGAGGGTCCCACGAGCAGTACTTC. It codes for CASTPGGSHEQYF.

The chain is built from TRBV24-1 and TRBJ2-5, with D possibly TRBD1 on 6 matching bases. CDR3 size: 14 residues. CDR1 is KGHDR, CDR2 SFDVKD, per germline. The V end lost 2 bases, the J end lost 4 bases, and 10 bases lay between the germline ends. CDR3 protein: CATSDSGTPETQYF. As DNA, the CDR3 is TGTGCCACCAGTGATTCGGGGACACCAGAGACCCAGTACTTC.

This chain connects TRBV5-1 to TRBJ2-1, with 7 bases that match TRBD2. Germline-derived CDR1 and CDR2 are SGHRS and YFSETQ. The CDR3 totals 19 residues. Trimming removed 0 bases from V and 0 bases from J; junction bases left unmatched: 12. CDR3 coding DNA: TGCGCCAGCAGCTTGGGGGGACTATCCTACCTAGGCTCCTACAATGAGCAGTTCTTC. Amino acid sequence: CASSLGGLSYLGSYNEQFF.

The CDR3 here is CASSQGLRGRSYGYTF. CDR3 in DNA: TGCGCCAGCAGCCAAGGTCTCAGGGGGCGCAGCTATGGCTACACCTTC. The chain combines TRBV4-1 with TRBJ1-2; 8 bases match TRBD1. Looked up from germline, CDR1 is MGHRA and CDR2 is YSYEKL. The CDR3 loop spans 16 amino acids. J was trimmed by 4 bases and V by 1 base; bases with no gene match: 8.

In its sample, this clone was seen once. The gene calls are TRBV4-1 and TRBJ1-2; 7 bases align to TRBD1. Germline V gene sequence: CDR1 MGHRA, CDR2 YSYEKL. There are 15 residues in the CDR3. With 5 bases clipped from V and 4 bases from J, the junction kept 10 bases outside the gene matches. The CDR3 loop reads CASSREPGGIYGYTF. CDR3 nucleotides: TGCGCCAGCAGCAGGGAGCCAGGGGGTATCTATGGCTACACCTTC.

The V and J genes are TRBV15 and TRBJ1-5; D not resolved. The CDR3 totals 15 residues. Looked up from germline, CDR1 is LNHNV and CDR2 is YYDKDF (reference sequence). Trimming cost V 0 bases and J 2 bases, with 8 bases left between them. As DNA, the CDR3 is TGTGCCACCAGCAGAGATTGGAGGGGCAATCAGCCCCAGCATTTT. This gives the protein CATSRDWRGNQPQHF.

This clone came up once. This sequence joins TRBV27 and TRBJ2-4; 8 bases are a match to TRBD2. Trimming took 0 bases from V and 6 from J; bases not matched to a gene: 1. CDR1 and CDR2 (germline): MNHEY, SMNVEV (reference sequence). The CDR3 covers 14 residues. The CDR3, as DNA: TGTGCCAGCAGTTTATCAACTAGCGGAAACATTCAGTACTTC. As protein: CASSLSTSGNIQYF.

The rearrangement links TRBV3-1 (or the pseudogene TRBV3-2) to TRBJ2-2, with D maybe TRBD2 (5 bases). V was clipped by 0 bases and J by 15 bases, with 17 bases between them. The germline V gene encodes CDR1 LGHDT and CDR2 YNNKEL (reference sequence). The CDR3 runs to 14 residues. CDR3 DNA: TGTGCCAGCAGCCAAGATAAAGGATCGGGAAAGGTGTTTTTT. Its translation: CASSQDKGSGKVFF.

The rearrangement links TRBV4-2 to TRBJ1-4; the match to TRBD1 covers 8 bases. From germline, CDR1 is LGHNA and CDR2 YNFKEQ. The CDR3 covers 15 residues. Germline trimming cut 1 base from V and 4 bases from J; bases unmatched to any gene: 2. The CDR3 DNA sequence: TGTGCCAGCAGCCAAGGACAGGGGCTTAATGAAAAACTGTTTTTT. Protein: CASSQGQGLNEKLFF.

This sequence joins TRBV7-6 and TRBJ1-6, with TRBD1 matching 11 bases. V shed 5 bases, J shed 6 bases, and the junction held 6 bases outside the gene matches. Germline CDR1 reads SGHVS; CDR2 reads FNYEAQ. CDR3 length: 16 amino acids. DNA for the CDR3: TGTGCCAGCAGCCGCAGGACAGGGGGCGGTAATTCACCCCTCCACTTT. Translation: CASSRRTGGGNSPLHF.

The chain employs TRBV20-1 and TRBJ2-3; D gene unclear. CDR3 length: 12 amino acids. The V and J ends lost 3 bases and 6 bases respectively, with 10 bases between them. Germline CDR1 and CDR2: DFQATT and SNEGSKA (reference sequence). This CDR3 is CSASKARDTQYF. CDR3 DNA: TGCAGTGCTAGTAAAGCTCGGGATACGCAGTATTTT.

The CDR3 is CASSLSLQGTQETQYF. The CDR3 DNA reads TGTGCCAGCAGCTTAAGCTTACAGGGTACACAAGAGACCCAGTACTTC. This rearrangement joins TRBV7-9 to TRBJ2-5, with D possibly matching TRBD1 (6 bases). Germline CDR1 reads SEHNR; CDR2 reads FQNEAQ (reference sequence). Trimming removed 2 bases at V and 2 bases at J, with 15 bases between. The length of the CDR3 is 16 residues.

The chain has TRBV19 and TRBJ1-6, with 8 nucleotides matching TRBD1. This CDR3 comprises 15 residues. V gave up 6 bases and J gave up 8 bases; unmatched junction bases: 9. Germline V gene sequence: CDR1 LNHDA, CDR2 SQIVND (reference sequence). CDR3 sequence reads: CASSVQDRDHSPLHF. In DNA, the CDR3 is TGTGCCAGTAGCGTCCAGGACAGGGACCATTCACCCCTCCACTTT.

J is TRBJ2-3 and V is TRBV5-1; TRBD2 is a possible D gene (7 bases). The V end lost 0 bases, the J end lost 5 bases, and 13 bases lay between the germline ends. CDR1 is SGHRS and CDR2 is YFSETQ in the germline V gene. The CDR3 has 15 residues. The CDR3 is CASSLAGGHGDTQYF. As DNA, the CDR3 is TGCGCCAGCAGCTTGGCCGGGGGGCACGGAGATACGCAGTATTTT.

On this clone itself: Since the CDR3 does not end with the conserved phenylalanine or tryptophan, this likely comes from a read error. The DNA is omitted, as the CDR3 cannot be located on it reliably, and the CDR3 follows TCRdb's listing. V and J are TRBV12-3 or TRBV12-4 and TRBJ1-2; the table's D call of TRBD1 was not tested on the DNA. The CDR3 spans 12 residues, counting both ends. The CDR3: CASSNRQGLTFS.

The rearrangement joins TRBV7-9 to TRBJ1-6; D remains ambiguous. The V and J ends lost 1 base and 10 bases respectively, with 8 bases between them. Germline CDR1 is SEHNR and CDR2 is FQNEAQ (reference sequence). The length of the CDR3 is 13 residues. CDR3: CASSLEVESPLHF. The CDR3 nucleotides read TGTGCCAGCAGCTTAGAGGTGGAGTCACCCCTCCACTTT.

The chain is built from TRBV5-5 and TRBJ2-1, with a weak D call TRBD1 (6 bases). Trimming pared 3 bases from V and 5 bases from J, leaving 12 bases between. CDR3 length: 14 amino acids. From germline, CDR1 is SGHKS and CDR2 YYEKEE (reference sequence). In DNA form, the CDR3 reads TGTGCCAGCAGCTCGTGGGGGCAGAACAATGAGCAGTTCTTC. This codes for CASSSWGQNNEQFF.

This chain connects TRBV7-9 to TRBJ2-5; a weak D match, TRBD1 (5 bases). The CDR3 loop spans 15 amino acids. Germline CDR1 is SEHNR and CDR2 is FQNEAQ (reference sequence). Deletions cut 5 bases from V and 7 bases from J, with 20 bases between. The CDR3 nucleotides are TGTGCCAGCAGCACCTCGACAGTTTGGCTGGGGACCCAGTACTTC. Its translation is CASSTSTVWLGTQYF.

The chain combines TRBV7-9 with TRBJ1-1; D gene ambiguous. The length of the CDR3 is 11 residues. V was pared by 8 bases and J by 4 bases, with 8 bases between. CDR1 and CDR2 (germline): SEHNR, FQNEAQ (reference sequence). The CDR3 here is CASGHSTEAFF. CDR3 nucleotide sequence: TGTGCCAGCGGTCATAGCACTGAAGCTTTCTTT.

V gene TRBV27 combines with J gene TRBJ2-1, with 9 bases aligning to TRBD2. Germline-derived CDR1 and CDR2 are MNHEY and SMNVEV (reference sequence). CDR3 length: 15 amino acids. V lost 4 bases and J lost 7; bases outside the gene matches: 8. This CDR3 is CASSSSGRRGNEQFF. DNA of the CDR3: TGTGCCAGCAGTTCCAGCGGGAGGCGGGGGAATGAGCAGTTCTTC.

The chain links TRBV3-1 (or the pseudogene TRBV3-2) to TRBJ1-5, with D possibly matching TRBD1 (5 bases). Germline CDR1 and CDR2: LGHDT and YNNKEL (reference sequence). The CDR3 is made up of 15 amino acids. V gave up 0 bases and J gave up 5 bases, with 11 bases separating them. The CDR3 region has the DNA TGTGCCAGCAGCCAAGATGGCGGGGGGGATCAGCCCCAGCATTTT. Translated: CASSQDGGGDQPQHF.

The genes are TRBV6-5 and TRBJ1-2, with TRBD1 identical over 11 bases. Germline assignment: CDR1 MNHEY and CDR2 SVGAGI. This CDR3 spans 14 amino acids. Trimming took 6 bases from V and 7 from J; bases not matched to a gene: 7. The CDR3 sequence is CASSSGQGAGGYTF. Written as DNA, the CDR3 is TGTGCCAGCAGCTCCGGACAGGGGGCGGGTGGCTACACCTTC.

The V call is TRBV10-3, the J call TRBJ2-5; TRBD2 is a possible D gene (7 bases). CDR1 ENHRY and CDR2 SYGVKD come from the germline V gene. V lost 5 bases and J lost 4, with 11 bases in between. This CDR3 is built from 13 residues. CDR3 bases: TGTGCCATCAGTCAGGGGAGGGGAGAGACCCAGTACTTC. Protein product: CAISQGRGETQYF.

The chain's CDR3 is CAIRVWRGPSYEQYF. Here the CDR3 DNA reads TGTGCCATCAGGGTCTGGCGGGGGCCTTCCTACGAGCAGTACTTC. V usage is TRBV10-3 and J usage is TRBJ2-7; tentatively, D is TRBD2 (7 bases). Germline CDR1 reads ENHRY; CDR2 reads SYGVKD. The CDR3 runs to 15 residues. V was clipped by 6 bases and J by 1 base, with 16 bases between them.